This TCR beta chain was documented in a study of blood T cell repertoires in COVID-19 (dated by TCRdb to the early 2020s). Broadly, across the study: The collaborator samples originated in the United States, Italy and Spain and spanned the acute and convalescent phases of COVID-19. HLA class I and class II types, where available, came from metadata supplied by the sample provider rather than from assay-based typing. The material from the prospective study consisted of cDNA or gDNA derived from T cells, B-cell-depleted T cells, or PBMCs. Deeply sampled blood TCRbeta repertoires from subjects exposed to, actively infected with, or recovered from COVID-19 were included in the dataset. The samples were drawn from two sources: the first 160 participants of the ongoing ImmuneRACE study, and 950 to 1,500 subjects contributed by 6 global collaborators. The repertoires were released in a freely available public database meant as a resource for research on the immune response to SARS-CoV-2. Sample metadata almost always included a de-identified subject ID, COVID-19 status, age in years and sex. Broad study findings and their caveats: Clinical and demographic metadata were provided uncurated, with the amount varying by source and participant.

Reading from cysteine to phenylalanine, the CDR3 counts 16 amino acids. The read is trimmed to its CDR3 DNA, 48 bases read in frame from base 1. For CDR1 and CDR2, the germline V gene lists MGHRA and YSYEKL. V lost 6 bases and J lost 1 base; the stretch between them is 16 bases long. A note on this clone: This clone's antigen is unknown. Base qualities are not at hand, and no much larger clone is one base apart.

TCRbeta CDR3 regions were amplified from genomic DNA by means of the immunoSEQ Assay, a bias-controlled multiplex PCR. Turning to the authors' computational methods: Within the assay, amplification of reference gene primers was used to estimate how many nucleated cells each sample contained. Sequence reads were collapsed and filtered to measure the absolute abundance of every unique TCRbeta CDR3 rearrangement. For each sample, productive Simpson clonality was calculated by taking the square root of Simpson's diversity index across productive rearrangements. The clones in this table, taken by TCRdb from immuneACCESS, are in-frame only. Not every clone is retained; where verified, under half of the shortfall comes from an unresolved V gene, and the cause of the rest is unknown. Clone size and the V and J calls come from that table; the DNA yielded D and trimming. The sample table records fewer than 75,000 clones; roughly three quarters of these occur just once. The ten largest clones represent about 6% of the sample.

The collaborating institutions used their own protocols to collect whole blood in K2EDTA tubes. For TCRbeta analysis, collaborators shipped samples as frozen whole blood, isolated PBMCs, or DNA extracted from either of those sample types. The chain links TRBV4-1 with TRBJ2-1, and possibly TRBD2, on 6 matching bases. The receptor was isolated from a woman in her sixties with acute or convalescent COVID-19. The sequencing sample was made of peripheral blood. The CDR3 region: CASRLQSSGSYNEQFF. The nucleotides are TGCGCCAGCAGACTCCAATCGAGCGGGTCCTACAATGAGCAGTTCTTC.